The sequence of this T cell receptor beta chain was determined in a study of Ad26.COV2.S vaccination and SARS-CoV-2 variants. Treatment meaning: over 15 received Ad26.COV2.S at low or high dose, single or two shots; several received placebo; per-sample allocation not given. The samples date from day 63 after the first vaccine or placebo injection. Comment on this clone: No antigen is known for it.

CDR1 and CDR2 (germline): GTSNPN, SVGIG (reference sequence). The CDR3 contains 13 residues. The V and J ends lost 3 bases and 7 bases respectively, with 12 bases between them. Data came from immunoSEQ multiplex PCR; TCRdb stores just in-frame clones and leaves some out. The table includes hundreds of thousands of clones, more than 80% detected once. Points from the study as a whole: Marked by substantial breadth, spike-specific CD8+ and CD4+ T cell responses were reportedly seen after vaccination.

The specimen comprised peripheral blood, sampled in a trial of Ad26.COV2.S vaccine versus placebo. This receptor was taken from a person between 18 and 65 years old who received the Ad26.COV2.S COVID-19 vaccine or a placebo. V usage is TRBV30 and J usage is TRBJ2-2; D is unclear. The CDR3 DNA sequence: TGTGCCTGGAGCCGGGTCTGGGGCGGGGAGCTGTTTTTT. This gives the protein CAWSRVWGGELFF. The whole variable domain, filled in from reference TRBV30 and TRBJ2-2, reads SQTIHQWPATLVQPVGSPLSLECTVEGTSNPNLYWYRQAAGRGLQLLFYSVGIGQISSEVPQNLSASRPQDRQFILSSKKLLLSDSGFYLCAWSRVWGGELFFGEGSRLTVL.